Sequencing of this T cell receptor (beta chain) was carried out in a study of OX40 agonist ivuxolimab in advanced cancers. Clones were read by immunoSEQ multiplex PCR, and TCRdb kept only the in-frame ones, dropping some. The sample contains approximately 70,000 clones, about 88% of which appear only once. Germline V gene sequence: CDR1 SGHKS, CDR2 YYEKEE (reference sequence). V shed 0 bases and J shed 1 base, with 10 bases lying between them. This CDR3 has 16 amino acids. This rearrangement joins TRBV5-5 to TRBJ2-2, with TRBD2 as a possible D gene (5 bases). This material consisted of CD4+ or CD8+ T cells sorted from blood, taken in a trial of the OX40 agonist ivuxolimab. The origin of this receptor is an adult with an advanced solid tumor such as melanoma, head and neck, liver or kidney cancer. The CDR3 DNA reads as TGTGCCAGCAGCTTGGGGAGTAGCGTGAACACCGGGGAGCTGTTTTTT. Its translation: CASSLGSSVNTGELFF.